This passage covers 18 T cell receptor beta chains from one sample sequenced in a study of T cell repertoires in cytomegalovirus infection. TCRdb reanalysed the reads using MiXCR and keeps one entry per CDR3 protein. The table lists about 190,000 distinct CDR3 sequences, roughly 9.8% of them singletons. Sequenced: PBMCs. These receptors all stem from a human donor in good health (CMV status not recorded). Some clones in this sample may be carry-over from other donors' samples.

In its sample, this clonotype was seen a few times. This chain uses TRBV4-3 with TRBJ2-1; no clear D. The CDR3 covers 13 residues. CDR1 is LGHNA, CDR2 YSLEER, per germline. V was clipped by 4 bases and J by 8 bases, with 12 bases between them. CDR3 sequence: CASSREKWDEQFF. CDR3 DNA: TGCGCCAGCAGCCGAGAGAAATGGGATGAGCAGTTCTTC.

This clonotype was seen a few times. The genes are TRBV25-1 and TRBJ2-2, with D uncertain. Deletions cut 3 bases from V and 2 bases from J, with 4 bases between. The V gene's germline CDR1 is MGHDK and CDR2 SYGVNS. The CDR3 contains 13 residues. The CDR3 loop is CASSDVNTGELFF. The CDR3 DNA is TGTGCCAGCAGTGACGTCAACACCGGGGAGCTGTTTTTT.

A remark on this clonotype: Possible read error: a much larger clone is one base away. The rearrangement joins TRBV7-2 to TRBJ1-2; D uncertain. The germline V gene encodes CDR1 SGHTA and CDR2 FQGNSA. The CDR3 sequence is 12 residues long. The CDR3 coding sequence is TGTGCCGGCAGCTTAGAAGGGAATGGCTACACCTTC. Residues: CAGSLEGNGYTF.

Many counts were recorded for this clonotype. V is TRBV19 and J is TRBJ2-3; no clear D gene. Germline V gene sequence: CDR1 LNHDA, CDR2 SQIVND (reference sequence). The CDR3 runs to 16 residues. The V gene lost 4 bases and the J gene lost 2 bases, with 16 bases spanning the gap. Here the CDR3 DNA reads TGTGCCAGTAGTAGATACAGTGGCGGAGACACAGATACGCAGTATTTT. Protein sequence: CASSRYSGGDTDTQYF.

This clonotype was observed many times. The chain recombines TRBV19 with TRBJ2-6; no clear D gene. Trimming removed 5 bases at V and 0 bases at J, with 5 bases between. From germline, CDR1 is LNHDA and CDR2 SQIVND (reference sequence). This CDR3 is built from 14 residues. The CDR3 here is CASSYISGANVLTF. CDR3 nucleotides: TGTGCCAGTAGTTACATCTCTGGGGCCAACGTCCTGACTTTC.

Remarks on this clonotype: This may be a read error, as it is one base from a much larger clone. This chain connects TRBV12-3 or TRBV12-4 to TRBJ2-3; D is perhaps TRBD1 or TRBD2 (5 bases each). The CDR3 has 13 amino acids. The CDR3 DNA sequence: TGTGTCAGCAGTTTTCGGGGCCCAGATACGCAGTATTTT. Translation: CVSSFRGPDTQYF.

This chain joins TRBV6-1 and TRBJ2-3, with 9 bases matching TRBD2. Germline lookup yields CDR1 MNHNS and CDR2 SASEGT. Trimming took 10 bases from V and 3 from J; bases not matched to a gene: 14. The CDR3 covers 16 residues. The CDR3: CATNQILAGITDTQYF. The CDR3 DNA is TGTGCCACCAACCAGATCCTAGCGGGGATTACAGATACGCAGTATTTT.

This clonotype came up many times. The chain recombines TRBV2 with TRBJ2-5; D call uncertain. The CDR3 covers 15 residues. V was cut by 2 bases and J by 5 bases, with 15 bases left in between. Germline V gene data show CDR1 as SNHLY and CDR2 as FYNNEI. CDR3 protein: CASSERNKIVETQYF. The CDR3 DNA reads TGTGCCAGCAGTGAAAGGAACAAAATCGTGGAGACCCAGTACTTC.

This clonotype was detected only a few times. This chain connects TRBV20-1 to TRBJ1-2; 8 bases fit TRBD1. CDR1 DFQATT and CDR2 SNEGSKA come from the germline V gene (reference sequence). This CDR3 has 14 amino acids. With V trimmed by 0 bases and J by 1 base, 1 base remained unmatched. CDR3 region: CSARDRGLNYGYTF. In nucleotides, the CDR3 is TGCAGTGCTAGAGACAGGGGGCTTAACTATGGCTACACCTTC.

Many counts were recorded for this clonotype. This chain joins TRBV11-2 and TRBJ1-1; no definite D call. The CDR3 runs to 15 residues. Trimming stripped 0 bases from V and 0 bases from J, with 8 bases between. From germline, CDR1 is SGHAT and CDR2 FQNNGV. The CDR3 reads CASSLEELMNTEAFF. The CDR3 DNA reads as TGTGCCAGCAGCTTAGAAGAGTTGATGAACACTGAAGCTTTCTTT.

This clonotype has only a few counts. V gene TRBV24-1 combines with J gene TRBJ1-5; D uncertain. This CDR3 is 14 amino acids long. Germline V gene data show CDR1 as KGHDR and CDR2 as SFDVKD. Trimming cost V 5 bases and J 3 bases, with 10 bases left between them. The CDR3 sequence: CATSGAVDNQPQHF. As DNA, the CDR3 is TGTGCCACCAGTGGGGCGGTAGACAATCAGCCCCAGCATTTT.

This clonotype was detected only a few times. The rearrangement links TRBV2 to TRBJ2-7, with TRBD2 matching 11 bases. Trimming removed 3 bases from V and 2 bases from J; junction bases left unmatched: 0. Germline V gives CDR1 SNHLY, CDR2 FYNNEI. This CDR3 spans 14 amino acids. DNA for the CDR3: TGTGCCAGCAGTGAGGGACTAGCGGCCTACGAGCAGTACTTC. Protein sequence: CASSEGLAAYEQYF.

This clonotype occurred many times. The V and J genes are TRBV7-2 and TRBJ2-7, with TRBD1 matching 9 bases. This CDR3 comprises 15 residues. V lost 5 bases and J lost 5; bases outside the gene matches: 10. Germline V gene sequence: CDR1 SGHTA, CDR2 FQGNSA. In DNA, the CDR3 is TGTGCCAGCAGCACAAGGACAGGGGACTTCCACGAGCAGTACTTC. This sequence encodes CASSTRTGDFHEQYF. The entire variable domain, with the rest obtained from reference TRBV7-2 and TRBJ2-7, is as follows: GAGVSQSPSNKVTEKGKDVELRCDPISGHTALYWYRQSLGQGLEFLIYFQGNSAPDKSGLPSDRFSAERTGGSVSTLTIQRTQQEDSAVYLCASSTRTGDFHEQYFGPGTRLTVT.

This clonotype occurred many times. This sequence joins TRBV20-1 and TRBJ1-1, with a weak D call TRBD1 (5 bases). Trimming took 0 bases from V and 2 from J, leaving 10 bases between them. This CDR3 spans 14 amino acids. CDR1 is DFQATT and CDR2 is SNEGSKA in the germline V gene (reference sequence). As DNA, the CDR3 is TGCAGTGCTAGAGACCCCAGGGTAAACACTGAAGCTTTCTTT. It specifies CSARDPRVNTEAFF.

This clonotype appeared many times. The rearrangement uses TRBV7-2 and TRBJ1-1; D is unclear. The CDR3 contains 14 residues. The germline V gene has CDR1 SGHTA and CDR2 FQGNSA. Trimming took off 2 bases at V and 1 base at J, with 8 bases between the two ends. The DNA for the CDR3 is TGTGCCAGCAGCTTAATGCGGGGGAACACTGAAGCTTTCTTT. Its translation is CASSLMRGNTEAFF. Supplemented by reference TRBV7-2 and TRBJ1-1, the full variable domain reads GAGVSQSPSNKVTEKGKDVELRCDPISGHTALYWYRQSLGQGLEFLIYFQGNSAPDKSGLPSDRFSAERTGGSVSTLTIQRTQQEDSAVYLCASSLMRGNTEAFFGQGTRLTVV.

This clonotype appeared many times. CDR3: CASSQDSVSRAINNEKLFF. CDR3 coding DNA: TGCGCCAGCAGCCAAGATTCGGTCAGCCGGGCCATCAATAATGAAAAACTGTTTTTT. The rearrangement uses TRBV4-3 and TRBJ1-4; unclear D gene. The CDR3 runs 19 residues. CDR1 and CDR2 from the germline V gene are LGHNA and YSLEER. V was shortened by 0 bases and J by 4 bases, with 21 bases between the two germline ends.

In DNA form, the CDR3 reads TGTGCCAGCAGTTTTCTGGGGACAGGAGAAGAGACCCAGTACTTC. Translated: CASSFLGTGEETQYF. The chain has TRBV28 and TRBJ2-5, with TRBD1 matching 8 bases. This CDR3 comprises 15 residues. CDR1 and CDR2 (germline): MDHEN, SYDVKM. V shed 3 bases and J 3 bases; nucleotides not matched to a gene: 6.

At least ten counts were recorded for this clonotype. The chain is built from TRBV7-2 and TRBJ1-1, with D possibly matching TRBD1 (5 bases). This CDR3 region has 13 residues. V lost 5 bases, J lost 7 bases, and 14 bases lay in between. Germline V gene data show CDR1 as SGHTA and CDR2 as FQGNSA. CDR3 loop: CASSPGGLGEAFF. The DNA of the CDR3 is TGTGCCAGCAGCCCGGGGGGGTTGGGTGAAGCTTTCTTT.